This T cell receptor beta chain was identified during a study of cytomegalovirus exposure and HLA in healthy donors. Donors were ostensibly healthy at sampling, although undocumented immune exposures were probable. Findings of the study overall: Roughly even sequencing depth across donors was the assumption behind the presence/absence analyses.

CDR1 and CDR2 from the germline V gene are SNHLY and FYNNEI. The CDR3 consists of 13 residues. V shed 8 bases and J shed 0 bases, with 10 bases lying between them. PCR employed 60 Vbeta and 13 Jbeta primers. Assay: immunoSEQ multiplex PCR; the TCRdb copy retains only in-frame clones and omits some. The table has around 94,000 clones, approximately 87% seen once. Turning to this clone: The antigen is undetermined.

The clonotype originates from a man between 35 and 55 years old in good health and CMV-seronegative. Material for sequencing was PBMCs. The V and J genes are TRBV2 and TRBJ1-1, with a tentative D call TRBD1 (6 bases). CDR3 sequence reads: CASGQLMNTEAFF. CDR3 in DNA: TGTGCCAGCGGACAGTTAATGAACACTGAAGCTTTCTTT.